This is a list of T cell receptor beta chains from one sample in a study of T cell responses to AZD1222 COVID-19 vaccine. The assay was immunoSEQ multiplex PCR, and TCRdb's table has in-frame clones only and misses some. In the table there are about 100,000 clones, 80% to 90% of which are singletons. Sequencing was performed on peripheral blood, taken 28 days after the second AZD1222 dose. Every receptor here comes from an adult who received the AZD1222 COVID-19 vaccine. CDR3s include the opening cysteine and the closing phenylalanine or tryptophan. Each record gives: clone size, CDR3 length, V gene, D gene, J gene, CDR3 protein, CDR3 DNA. A D gene is named only where the DNA matches it firmly. Expanded clones are given a class, and other clones once, few, many or no size at all.

>.|12|TRBV12-3/TRBV12-4|.|TRBJ1-2
CASSGVYYGYTF
TGTGCCAGCAGTGGGGTTTACTATGGCTACACCTTC
>.|15|TRBV5-1|TRBD2|TRBJ2-3
CASSLDGGAGDTQYF
TGCGCCAGCAGCTTGGACGGGGGGGCTGGAGATACGCAGTATTTT
>.|13|TRBV10-3|.|TRBJ2-7
CAITGTHSYEQYF
TGTGCCATCACTGGGACTCATTCCTACGAGCAGTACTTC
>.|13|TRBV27|.|TRBJ1-5
CASSLQEDQPQHF
TGTGCCAGCAGTTTGCAGGAGGATCAGCCCCAGCATTTT
>.|13|TRBV10-2|.|TRBJ2-1
CASSEGPRFKLFF
TGCGCCAGCAGTGAGGGTCCCCGTTTTAAGCTGTTCTTC
>.|14|TRBV9|.|TRBJ2-1
CASSPRGGFNEQFF
TGTGCCAGCAGCCCACGTGGCGGATTTAATGAGCAGTTCTTC
>.|14|TRBV5-1|.|TRBJ1-2
CASSVDGGAYGYTF
TGCGCCAGCAGCGTCGACGGGGGGGCCTATGGCTACACCTTC
>.|13|TRBV12-3/TRBV12-4|TRBD2|TRBJ2-3
CASSPGTTNTQYF
TGTGCCAGCAGTCCCGGGACTACCAATACGCAGTATTTT
>.|16|TRBV5-4|TRBD1|TRBJ1-1
CASSLPGQGAFTEAFF
TGTGCCAGCAGCCTTCCGGGACAGGGGGCTTTTACTGAAGCTTTCTTT
>.|16|TRBV7-6|.|TRBJ1-5
CASSLGASPNNQPQHF
TGTGCCAGCAGCTTAGGGGCGAGCCCTAATAATCAGCCCCAGCATTTT
>.|17|TRBV27|.|TRBJ1-1
CASSLREYSDRGTEAFF
TGTGCCAGCAGTTTACGGGAGTATTCGGATCGAGGCACTGAAGCTTTCTTT
>.|14|TRBV3-1/TRBV3-2|.|TRBJ1-6
CASSQGGRDSPLHF
TGTGCCAGCAGCCAAGGAGGGAGAGATTCACCCCTCCACTTT
>.|12|TRBV12-5|.|TRBJ1-2
CASGLSRDGYTF
TGTGCTAGTGGTTTGTCCAGGGATGGCTACACCTTC
>.|15|TRBV7-3|.|TRBJ1-1
CASSLTGFRNTEAFF
TGTGCCAGCAGCTTAACAGGGTTTCGAAACACTGAAGCTTTCTTT
>.|11|TRBV3-1/TRBV3-2|.|TRBJ1-1
CASSQETEAFF
TGTGCCAGCAGCCAAGAGACTGAAGCTTTCTTT
>.|14|TRBV10-2|.|TRBJ1-2
CASSEWVSNYGYTF
TGCGCCAGCAGTGAATGGGTATCTAACTATGGCTACACCTTC
>.|14|TRBV19|.|TRBJ1-1
CASSIWSTNTEAFF
TGTGCCAGTAGTATTTGGAGTACCAACACTGAAGCTTTCTTT
>few|14|TRBV3-1/TRBV3-2|.|TRBJ2-1
CASSAIRSYNEQFF
TGTGCCAGCAGCGCGATCCGCTCCTACAATGAGCAGTTCTTC
>.|16|TRBV27|.|TRBJ2-2
CASSWEGGFFSGELFF
TGTGCCAGCAGTTGGGAGGGGGGTTTTTTTTCCGGGGAGCTGTTTTTT
>.|16|TRBV5-6|.|TRBJ2-7
CASSLEERWAGGEQYF
TGTGCCAGCAGCTTGGAAGAGCGTTGGGCGGGCGGCGAGCAGTACTTC
>.|13|TRBV18|.|TRBJ1-2
CASSPPGSDGTAF
TGTGCCAGCTCACCACCGGGGTCCGACGGAACCGCCTTC
>once|15|TRBV10-3|TRBD1|TRBJ2-1
CAISEGQGNWGEQFF
TGTGCCATCAGTGAGGGACAGGGAAACTGGGGTGAGCAGTTCTTC
>.|14|TRBV6-4|TRBD2|TRBJ2-7
CASSDGTSGSEQYF
TGTGCCAGCAGTGACGGGACTAGCGGGAGCGAGCAGTACTTC
>.|16|TRBV7-9|TRBD1|TRBJ1-3
CASSVKQGFSGNTIYF
TGTGCCAGCAGCGTGAAACAGGGGTTCTCTGGAAACACCATATATTTT
>.|14|TRBV5-1|TRBD1|TRBJ1-1
CASSWDRGSTEAFF
TGCGCCAGCAGCTGGGACAGGGGGAGCACTGAAGCTTTCTTT
>.|14|TRBV21-1|.|TRBJ1-2
CASSKSRGPYGYTF
TGTGCCAGCAGCAAATCGAGGGGGCCCTATGGCTACACCTTC
>.|12|TRBV14|.|TRBJ2-5
CASSREGKTQYF
TGTGCCAGCAGCCGAGAGGGGAAGACCCAGTACTTC
>once|14|TRBV7-2|.|TRBJ2-3
CASSLAGGTDTQYF
TGTGCCAGCAGCTTAGCCGGAGGCACAGATACGCAGTATTTT
>once|14|TRBV27|TRBD1|TRBJ2-1
CASSLYRGHNEQFF
TGTGCCAGCAGTTTGTATAGGGGGCACAATGAGCAGTTCTTC
>.|12|TRBV2|TRBD1|TRBJ2-1
CAGQGLSNEQFF
TGTGCCGGACAGGGGCTAAGCAATGAGCAGTTCTTC
>.|12|TRBV5-1|TRBD1|TRBJ1-2
CASRQGDYGYTF
TGCGCCAGCAGACAGGGGGATTATGGCTACACCTTC
>.|14|TRBV3-1/TRBV3-2|TRBD2|TRBJ2-1
CASSQSLAGYEQFF
TGTGCCAGCAGCCAAAGTCTAGCGGGCTATGAGCAGTTCTTC
>.|18|TRBV11-3|TRBD1|TRBJ1-2
CASSILLSGGELFYGYTF
TGTGCCAGCAGCATATTATTGTCAGGGGGGGAGTTATTCTATGGCTACACCTTC
>.|15|TRBV27|.|TRBJ2-3
CASSHRDSGTDTQYF
TGTGCCAGCAGTCACAGGGATTCGGGCACAGATACGCAGTATTTT
>once|16|TRBV5-5|TRBD2|TRBJ2-2
CASSLELAGGTGELFF
TGTGCCAGCAGCTTGGAGTTAGCGGGAGGAACCGGGGAGCTGTTTTTT
>.|14|TRBV30|.|TRBJ1-2
CAWKVQGGTYGYTF
TGTGCCTGGAAGGTCCAGGGCGGTACCTATGGCTACACCTTC
>once|13|TRBV7-9|.|TRBJ2-3
CASSLDGTDTQYF
TGTGCCAGCAGCTTAGATGGCACAGATACGCAGTATTTT
>.|18|TRBV5-1|.|TRBJ2-7
CASSLAVIRGVASYEQYF
TGCGCCAGCAGCTTGGCGGTTATTAGGGGGGTGGCTTCCTACGAGCAGTACTTC
>.|12|TRBV5-4|.|TRBJ2-3
CASSGSTDTQYF
TGTGCCAGCAGCGGATCCACAGATACGCAGTATTTT
>.|15|TRBV27|.|TRBJ2-1
CASSLIANTYNEQFF
TGTGCCAGCAGTTTAATTGCGAACACCTACAATGAGCAGTTCTTC
>.|17|TRBV6-1|.|TRBJ1-6
CASSENLRRLRNSPLHF
TGTGCCAGCAGTGAAAACCTGAGACGGCTGCGGAATTCACCCCTCCACTTT
>.|12|TRBV5-4|.|TRBJ1-2
CASSLDGGGYTF
TGTGCCAGCAGCTTGGACGGAGGCGGCTACACCTTC